This paragraph covers one T cell receptor beta chain sequence. The data are from a study of CD8 T cells in Susac syndrome. Turning to the study itself: Five or six sequenced Susac syndrome patients had clinically active disease, while roughly 8 were in remission.

cDNA came from about 0.5 to 1 ug RNA primed by random hexamers. Amplification of TCR beta CDR3 across 54 Vbeta and 13 Jbeta was performed with immunoSEQ multiplex PCR. TCRdb reanalysed the immunoSEQ multiplex PCR reads using MiXCR and keeps one entry per CDR3 protein. The table shows some 77,000 distinct CDR3 sequences, with 93% occurring only once. Germline lookup yields CDR1 DFQATT and CDR2 SNEGSKA (reference sequence). The CDR3 sequence is 15 residues long. V was pared by 4 bases and J by 2 bases, with 8 bases of the junction left unmatched. The clonotype originates from a human donor with Susac syndrome. The sequenced sample was CD4+ T cells from PBMCs. The chain employs TRBV20-1 and TRBJ2-7; 10 bases are a match to TRBD2. Here the CDR3 reads CSANPLAGVTYEQYF. CDR3 nucleotide sequence: TGCAGTGCTAATCCCCTAGCGGGGGTTACCTACGAGCAGTACTTC.